These 11 T cell receptor beta chains were sequenced from one sample in a study of T cell responses to AZD1222 COVID-19 vaccine. TCRdb's copy holds only in-frame clones and misses some; the assay was immunoSEQ multiplex PCR. This sample yields over 130,000 clones, of which 93% are seen a single time; about 5% belongs to the top ten. The source material was peripheral blood, sampled on day 0 of AZD1222 vaccination. The receptors originated from an adult in good health.

In this sample, this clone turned up a few times. V and J are TRBV7-9 and TRBJ2-2; 9 positions agree with TRBD2. V shed 10 bases, J shed 1 base, and the junction held 7 bases outside the gene matches. The CDR3 spans 15 residues. Germline values: CDR1 SEHNR, CDR2 FQNEAQ (reference sequence). The CDR3 DNA follows: TGTGCCATCCTAGCGGGGCAGGGGAACACCGGGGAGCTGTTTTTT. This gives the protein CAILAGQGNTGELFF. The full variable domain, in which reference TRBV7-9 and TRBJ2-2 provide the parts outside the CDR3, is DTGVSQNPRHKITKRGQNVTFRCDPISEHNRLYWYRQTLGQGPEFLTYFQNEAQLEKSRLLSDRFSAERPKGSFSTLEIQRTEQGDSAMYLCAILAGQGNTGELFFGEGSRLTVL.

The J gene is TRBJ1-6, the V gene TRBV19; 7 nucleotides line up with TRBD1. The germline V gene encodes CDR1 LNHDA and CDR2 SQIVND (reference sequence). The J segment lost 1 base and the V segment lost 3 bases, leaving 0 bases of the junction unmatched. CDR3 length: 15 residues. CDR3 bases: TGTGCCAGTAGTATGGGACAGTCCTATAATTCACCCCTCCACTTT. It is translated as CASSMGQSYNSPLHF.

The chain couples TRBV28 to TRBJ1-1, with TRBD1 matching over 10 bases. The CDR3 loop spans 16 amino acids. V shed 5 bases, J shed 0 bases, and the junction held 6 bases outside the gene matches. Germline V gene sequence: CDR1 MDHEN, CDR2 SYDVKM. In DNA form, the CDR3 reads TGTGCCAGCAGTCCCGGGACAGGGGCCTTGAACACTGAAGCTTTCTTT. Translating gives CASSPGTGALNTEAFF.

The DNA of the CDR3 is TGCGCCAGCAGCCCCGCAGGACAGGGAGGATATGGCTACACCTTC. Translating it yields CASSPAGQGGYGYTF. The chain is built from TRBV4-1 and TRBJ1-2; 8 bases line up with TRBD1. Germline CDR1 MGHRA, CDR2 YSYEKL. This CDR3 comprises 15 residues. Unmatched junction bases numbered 9, after V lost 4 bases and J lost 5 bases.

This chain uses TRBV27 with TRBJ1-2; a weak D match, TRBD1 (5 bases). This CDR3 contains 15 residues. Germline loops: CDR1 MNHEY, CDR2 SMNVEV (reference sequence). Trimming took 4 bases from V and 8 from J, leaving 20 bases between them. For the CDR3, the DNA is TGTGCCAGCAGTTCACAACTCGACAGAAAGGGCGGCTACACCTTC. Translated: CASSSQLDRKGGYTF.

This clone was counted a few times. The chain couples TRBV19 to TRBJ1-1, with 10 bases that match TRBD1. V lost 6 bases and J lost 3; bases outside the gene matches: 7. The CDR3 is made up of 15 amino acids. Germline V gene data show CDR1 as LNHDA and CDR2 as SQIVND (reference sequence). Written as DNA, the CDR3 is TGTGCCAGTAGCCTTCGACAGGGGGCGGACACTGAAGCTTTCTTT. It encodes CASSLRQGADTEAFF.

The rearrangement uses TRBV5-1 and TRBJ1-1, with a weak D call TRBD1 (6 bases). CDR3 length: 14 residues. V lost 4 bases to trimming and J lost 5 bases, with 15 bases between them. Germline V gene lookup returns CDR1 SGHRS and CDR2 YFSETQ. The CDR3 coding sequence is TGCGCCAGCAGCATCACAGGGTTAAAAACTGAAGCTTTCTTT. Its protein product is CASSITGLKTEAFF.

The chain uses TRBV7-9 and TRBJ1-2; tentative D call: TRBD1 (5 bases). Germline V gene lookup returns CDR1 SEHNR and CDR2 FQNEAQ (reference sequence). Trimming took off 5 bases at V and 2 bases at J, with 12 bases between the two ends. The CDR3 extends over 14 amino acids. CDR3 coding DNA: TGTGCCAGCAGCAAACTGGGGGGGAACTATGGCTACACCTTC. Translating it yields CASSKLGGNYGYTF.

V and J are TRBV11-2 and TRBJ2-7; D uncertain. The CDR3 has 13 residues. V lost 5 bases to trimming and J lost 2 bases, with 10 bases between them. CDR1 is SGHAT, CDR2 FQNNGV, per germline. This CDR3 reads CASSARSPYEQYF. DNA for the CDR3: TGTGCCAGCAGCGCCCGATCCCCCTACGAGCAGTACTTC.

The chain couples TRBV29-1 to TRBJ2-1; maybe TRBD1 (5 bases). CDR3 length equals 14 residues. The V and J ends lost 7 bases and 9 bases respectively, with 22 bases between them. Germline CDR1 is SQVTM and CDR2 is ANQGSEA. CDR3 protein: CSGSGAARYREQFF. The CDR3 nucleotides read TGCAGCGGGAGTGGGGCTGCACGATACCGTGAGCAGTTCTTC.

This rearrangement joins TRBV5-1 to TRBJ1-2; D possibly corresponds to TRBD1 (6 bases). Germline V CDR1 and CDR2: SGHRS, YFSETQ. Trimming left V 0 bases short and J 2 bases short, with 11 bases between. This CDR3 spans 15 amino acids. The CDR3 coding sequence is TGCGCCAGCAGCTTGGGAGGAGGGGGAAACTATGGCTACACCTTC. It codes for CASSLGGGGNYGYTF.